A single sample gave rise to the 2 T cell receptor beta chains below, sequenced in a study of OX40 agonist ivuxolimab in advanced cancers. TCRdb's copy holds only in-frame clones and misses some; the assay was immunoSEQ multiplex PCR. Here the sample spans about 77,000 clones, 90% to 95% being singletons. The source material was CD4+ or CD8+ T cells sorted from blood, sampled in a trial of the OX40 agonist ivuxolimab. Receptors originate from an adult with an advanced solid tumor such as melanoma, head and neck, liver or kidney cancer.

In DNA, the CDR3 is TGTGCCAGTAGTGCCCAGATACAAGAGACCCAGTACTTC. Encoded protein: CASSAQIQETQYF. V usage is TRBV19 and J usage is TRBJ2-5; D gene unclear. V lost 5 bases and J 2 bases, leaving 9 bases between the germline ends. The CDR3 covers 13 residues. The V gene's germline CDR1 is LNHDA and CDR2 SQIVND (reference sequence).

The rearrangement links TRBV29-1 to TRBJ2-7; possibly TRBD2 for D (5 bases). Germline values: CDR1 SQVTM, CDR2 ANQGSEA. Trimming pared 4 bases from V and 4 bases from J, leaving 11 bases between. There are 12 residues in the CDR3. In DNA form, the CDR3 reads TGCAGCGTTGTGGTTTCGGGGTACGAGCAGTACTTC. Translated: CSVVVSGYEQYF.